These 5 T cell receptor beta chains were sequenced from one sample in a study of high-grade serous ovarian cancer treatment subgroups. The repertoire was sequenced with immunoSEQ multiplex PCR; TCRdb's copy has only in-frame clones and lacks some. The sample records over 4,500 clones, about 78% being singletons. The tumor samples were collected prior to definitive surgery or chemotherapy. The sequenced sample was tumor tissue. The origin of the receptors is a human donor with high-grade serous ovarian cancer.

The chain carries TRBV9 and TRBJ1-3; D gene ambiguous. Per germline, CDR1 SGDLS and CDR2 YYNGEE. This CDR3 has 16 amino acids. V was clipped by 3 bases and J by 0 bases, with 13 bases between them. The DNA of the CDR3 is TGTGCCAGCAGCGCCGGAGGGAGGGCCTCTGGAAACACCATATATTTT. This codes for CASSAGGRASGNTIYF.

This clone was detected only a few times. This chain joins TRBV18 and TRBJ1-6; no clear D gene. This CDR3 spans 16 amino acids. The V and J ends lost 6 bases and 6 bases respectively, with 18 bases between them. CDR1 is KGHSH and CDR2 is LQKENI in the germline V gene. CDR3 nucleotide sequence: TGTGCCAGCTCCCCCGGTTGGGGATCTAGTAATTCACCCCTCCACTTT. Translating gives CASSPGWGSSNSPLHF.

The table lists this clone with a few counts. The rearrangement uses TRBV30 and TRBJ2-7; D possibly corresponds to TRBD1 (6 bases). V gave up 3 bases and J gave up 3 bases, with 15 bases separating them. Germline CDR1 GTSNPN, CDR2 SVGIG (reference sequence). The CDR3 consists of 14 residues. In DNA, the CDR3 is TGTGCCTGGAGCTATCAGGGGTTTCGCTACGAGCAGTACTTC. Translation: CAWSYQGFRYEQYF.

The CDR3 loop is CASSQEDYGETQYF. The CDR3, as DNA: TGCGCCAGCAGCCAAGAAGACTACGGAGAGACCCAGTACTTC. The chain recombines TRBV4-1 with TRBJ2-5; tentatively, D is TRBD2 (5 bases). CDR1 MGHRA and CDR2 YSYEKL come from the germline V gene. The CDR3 totals 14 residues. V lost 0 bases to trimming and J lost 4 bases, with 9 bases between them.

V gene TRBV28 combines with J gene TRBJ2-5, with D unclear. The V and J ends lost 3 bases and 2 bases respectively, with 13 bases between them. CDR1 and CDR2 from the germline V gene are MDHEN and SYDVKM. The CDR3 contains 15 residues. CDR3 bases: TGTGCCAGCAGTTTGTCGACGGCGACTCAAGAGACCCAGTACTTC. This sequence encodes CASSLSTATQETQYF.